One sample yielded the 11 T cell receptor beta chains listed below, sequenced in a study of early T cells in non-severe SARS-CoV-2 infection. TCRdb re-called the 5' RACE reads with MiXCR, one entry per CDR3 protein. The table lists 55,000 to 75,000 distinct CDR3 sequences, roughly 7.7% of them singletons, with more than 3% in the top ten. The sequencing input was whole blood. The source is an adult who was a healthcare worker with PCR-confirmed SARS-CoV-2 infection or an uninfected control (not recorded which).

Ten or more counts support this clonotype. V usage is TRBV3-1 and J usage is TRBJ1-2; D remains unclear. Per germline, CDR1 LGHDT and CDR2 YNNKEL (reference sequence). Trimming removed 3 bases from V and 4 bases from J, with 12 bases in between. The CDR3 contains 14 residues. The CDR3 spells CASSQYPDPYGYTF. For the CDR3, the DNA is TGTGCCAGCAGCCAGTATCCAGACCCCTATGGCTACACCTTC. Supplemented by reference TRBV3-1 and TRBJ1-2, the full variable domain reads DTAVSQTPKYLVTQMGNDKSIKCEQNLGHDTMYWYKQDSKKFLKIMFSYNNKELIINETVPNRFSPKSPDKAHLNLHINSLELGDSAVYFCASSQYPDPYGYTFGSGTRLTVV.

In its sample, this clonotype was seen a few times. V usage is TRBV7-9 and J usage is TRBJ2-5; D is unresolved. Germline-derived CDR1 and CDR2 are SEHNR and FQNEAQ (reference sequence). The CDR3 spans 15 residues. The V end was cut by 5 bases, the J end by 2 bases, with 15 bases between. The CDR3 is CASSRGQALQETQYF. In DNA, the CDR3 is TGTGCCAGCAGCCGTGGGCAGGCTCTACAAGAGACCCAGTACTTC.

This chain links TRBV7-3 with TRBJ2-5, with TRBD2 matching 8 bases. With V trimmed by 5 bases and J by 3 bases, 5 bases remained unmatched. CDR3 length equals 14 residues. The germline gives CDR1 SGHTA, CDR2 FQGTGA. Written as DNA, the CDR3 is TGTGCCAGCAGCCCCGGGGGGGCCAAAGAGACCCAGTACTTC. This encodes CASSPGGAKETQYF.

Details on this clonotype: The junction and the germline gene differ at one end; a read error may be behind it. This chain connects TRBV28 to TRBJ2-5; 9 nucleotides match TRBD1. The CDR3 extends over 15 amino acids. CDR1 is MDHEN and CDR2 is SYDVKM in the germline V gene. CDR3 nucleotides: TGTGTCAGCAGTTTATCGGGACAGGGCGCAGAGACCCAGTACTTC. Protein sequence: CVSSLSGQGAETQYF.

This clonotype was found many times. The genes are TRBV5-6 and TRBJ2-6; D call uncertain. CDR3 size: 15 residues. Trimming removed 1 base from V and 4 bases from J, with 9 bases in between. In germline, CDR1 is SGHDT, CDR2 YYEEEE. As DNA, the CDR3 is TGTGCCAGCAGCTTGCCCCGGGCAGGGGCCAACGTCCTGACTTTC. Translated: CASSLPRAGANVLTF.

Concerning this clonotype: This may be a read error: a much more frequent sequence differs by one nucleotide. The rearrangement links TRBV5-1 to TRBJ1-5; D is ambiguous. Trimming left V 2 bases short and J 0 bases short, with 6 bases between. Germline loops: CDR1 SGHRS, CDR2 YFSETQ. This CDR3 comprises 14 residues. The CDR3 DNA reads as TGCGCCAGCAGCTTTGACGGTAGCAATCAGCCCCAGCATTTT. Its translation is CASSFDGSNQPQHF.

In its sample, this clonotype was seen a few times. This chain joins TRBV7-8 and TRBJ2-7; tentative D call: TRBD2 (5 bases). The CDR3 runs to 15 residues. The V gene's germline CDR1 is SGHVS and CDR2 FQNEAQ. Trimming left V 5 bases short and J 3 bases short, with 17 bases between. CDR3 nucleotide sequence: TGTGCCAGCAGCCCCTGGGGTAGCGAGAGCTACGAGCAGTACTTC. Translation gives CASSPWGSESYEQYF.

The table lists this clonotype with many counts. The CDR3 sequence: CAISEAGLQNTEAFF. The CDR3 DNA is TGTGCCATCAGTGAGGCCGGACTACAGAACACTGAAGCTTTCTTT. The gene calls are TRBV10-3 and TRBJ1-1; no reliable D call. This CDR3 has 15 amino acids. V dropped 2 bases and J dropped 1 base, with 11 bases sitting between them. The V gene's germline CDR1 is ENHRY and CDR2 SYGVKD.

The chain combines TRBV11-3 with TRBJ2-3; TRBD1 is a possible D gene (5 bases). The germline gives CDR1 SGHNT, CDR2 YENEEA. The CDR3 has 16 residues. The V end was cut by 2 bases, the J end by 2 bases, with 14 bases between. The chain's CDR3 is CASSLFRVAPTDTQYF. CDR3 DNA sequence: TGTGCCAGCAGCTTATTCAGGGTGGCCCCCACAGATACGCAGTATTTT.

There are many counts of this clonotype. This sequence joins TRBV28 and TRBJ2-7; no firm D call. This CDR3 is 12 amino acids long. Germline CDR1 MDHEN, CDR2 SYDVKM. V lost 4 bases and J lost 1, with 5 bases in between. CDR3 sequence: CASSSRSYEQYF. Here the CDR3 DNA reads TGTGCCAGCAGTTCCCGATCCTACGAGCAGTACTTC.

The rearrangement links TRBV6-1 to TRBJ2-1; a weak D match, TRBD1 (5 bases). Germline CDR1 MNHNS, CDR2 SASEGT. Trimming removed 3 bases from V and 5 bases from J, with 14 bases in between. This CDR3 spans 15 amino acids. The CDR3 loop is CASSDWGLLNNEQFF. The CDR3 region has the DNA TGTGCCAGCAGTGATTGGGGCCTCCTTAACAATGAGCAGTTCTTC.